This TCR beta chain was captured by sequencing in a study of blood T cell repertoires in COVID-19. Overall study: From T cells, B-cell-depleted T cells, or PBMCs came the material, which was cDNA or gDNA.

Assay: immunoSEQ multiplex PCR; the TCRdb copy retains only in-frame clones and omits some. The table shows approximately 200,000 clones, with around 89% occurring only once. Participants spanned ages about 18 to 89 years and resided in about 25 US areas. The CDR3 spans 15 residues. Germline V gene lookup returns CDR1 SGHDT and CDR2 YYEEEE. Trimming cost V 4 bases and J 4 bases; bases outside gene matches: 6. The specimen sequenced was PBMCs or T cells enriched from blood (not recorded which). The genes are TRBV5-6 and TRBJ2-2, with TRBD1 matching over 8 bases. The source is a man aged 25-45 years who had recovered from COVID-19. This chain's CDR3 is CASSPDRGGTGELFF. The CDR3 DNA sequence: TGTGCCAGCAGCCCTGACAGGGGTGGCACCGGGGAGCTGTTTTTT.